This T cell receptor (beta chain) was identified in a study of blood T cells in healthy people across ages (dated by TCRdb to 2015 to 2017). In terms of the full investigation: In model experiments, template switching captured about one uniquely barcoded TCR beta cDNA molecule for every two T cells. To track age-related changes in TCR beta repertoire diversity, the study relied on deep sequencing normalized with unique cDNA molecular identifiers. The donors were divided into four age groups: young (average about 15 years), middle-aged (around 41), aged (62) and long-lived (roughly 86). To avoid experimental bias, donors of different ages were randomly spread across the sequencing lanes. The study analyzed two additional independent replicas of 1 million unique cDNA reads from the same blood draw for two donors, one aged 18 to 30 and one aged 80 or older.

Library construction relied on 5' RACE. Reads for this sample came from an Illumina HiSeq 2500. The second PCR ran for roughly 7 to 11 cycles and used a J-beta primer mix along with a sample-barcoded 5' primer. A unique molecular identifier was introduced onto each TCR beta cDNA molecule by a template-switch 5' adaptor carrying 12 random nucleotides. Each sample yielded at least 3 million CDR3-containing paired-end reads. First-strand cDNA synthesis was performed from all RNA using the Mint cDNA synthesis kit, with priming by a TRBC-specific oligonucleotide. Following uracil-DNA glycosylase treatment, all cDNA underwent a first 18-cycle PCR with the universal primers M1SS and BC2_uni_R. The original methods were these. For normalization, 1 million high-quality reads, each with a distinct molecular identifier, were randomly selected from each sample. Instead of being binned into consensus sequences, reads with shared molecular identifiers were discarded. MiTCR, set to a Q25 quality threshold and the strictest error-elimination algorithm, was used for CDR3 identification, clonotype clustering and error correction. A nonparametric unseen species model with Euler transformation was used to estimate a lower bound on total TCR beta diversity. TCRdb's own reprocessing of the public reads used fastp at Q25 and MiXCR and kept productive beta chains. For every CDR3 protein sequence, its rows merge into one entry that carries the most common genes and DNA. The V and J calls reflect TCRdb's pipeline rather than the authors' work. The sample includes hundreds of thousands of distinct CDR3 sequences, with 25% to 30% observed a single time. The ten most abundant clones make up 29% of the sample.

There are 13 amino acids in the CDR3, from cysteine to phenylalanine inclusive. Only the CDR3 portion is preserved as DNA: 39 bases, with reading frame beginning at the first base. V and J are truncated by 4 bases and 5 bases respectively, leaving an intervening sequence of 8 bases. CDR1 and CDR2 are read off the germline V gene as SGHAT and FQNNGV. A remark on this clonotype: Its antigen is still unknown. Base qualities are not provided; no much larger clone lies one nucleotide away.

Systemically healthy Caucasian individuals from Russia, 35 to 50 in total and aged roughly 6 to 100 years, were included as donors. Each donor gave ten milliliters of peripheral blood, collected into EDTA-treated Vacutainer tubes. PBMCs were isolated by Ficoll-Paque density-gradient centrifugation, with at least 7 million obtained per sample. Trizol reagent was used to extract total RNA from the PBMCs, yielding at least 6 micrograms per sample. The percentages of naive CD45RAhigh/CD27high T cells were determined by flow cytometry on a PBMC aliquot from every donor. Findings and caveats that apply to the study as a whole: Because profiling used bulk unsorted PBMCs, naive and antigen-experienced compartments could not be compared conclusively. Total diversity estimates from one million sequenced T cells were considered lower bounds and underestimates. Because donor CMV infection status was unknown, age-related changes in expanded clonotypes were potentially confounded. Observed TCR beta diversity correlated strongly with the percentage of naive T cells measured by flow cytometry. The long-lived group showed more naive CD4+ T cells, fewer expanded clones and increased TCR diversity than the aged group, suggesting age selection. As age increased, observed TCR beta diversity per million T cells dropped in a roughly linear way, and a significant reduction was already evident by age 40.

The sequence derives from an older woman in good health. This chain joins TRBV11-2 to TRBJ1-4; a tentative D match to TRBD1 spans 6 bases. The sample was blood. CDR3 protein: CASSSDRNEKLFF. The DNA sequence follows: TGTGCCAGCAGCTCCGACAGGAATGAAAAACTGTTTTTT.